The rows below give T cell receptor beta chains drawn from one sample of a study of CD8 T cells in Susac syndrome. TCRdb recomputed calls from the immunoSEQ multiplex PCR reads with MiXCR, one row per CDR3 protein. The sample lists approximately 150,000 distinct CDR3 sequences, around 94% occurring once. Sequencing input: CD4+ T cells from PBMCs. These receptors were collected from a human donor in good health. Both conserved end residues are part of each CDR3. A D gene is named only where the DNA matches it firmly. Size is stated for part of the rows, as once, few or many counts, or as a class when the clone is expanded.

>.|.|TRBJ2-7|TRBV5-1
CASSLGQGGTYEQYF
TGCGCCAGCAGCTTGGGGCAGGGGGGCACCTACGAGCAGTACTTC
>.|.|TRBJ2-2|TRBV5-4
CASSRILNTGELFF
TGTGCCAGCAGCCGGATCCTGAACACCGGGGAGCTGTTTTTT
>TRBD2|.|TRBJ2-3|TRBV5-1
CASSFGLTGGPRTDTQYF
TGCGCCAGCAGCTTCGGTTTGACGGGAGGCCCCCGCACAGATACGCAGTATTTT
>TRBD1|.|TRBJ1-1|TRBV30
CAWSPRGQGNTEAFF
TGTGCCTGGAGTCCTAGGGGGCAGGGGAACACTGAAGCTTTCTTT
>.|.|TRBJ2-7|TRBV20-1
CSARVPKNEQYF
TGCAGTGCTAGAGTCCCTAAGAACGAGCAGTACTTC
>TRBD2|.|TRBJ2-1|TRBV4-1
CASSQGGSGREQFF
TGCGCCAGCAGCCAAGGGGGTAGCGGGAGGGAGCAGTTCTTC
>.|.|TRBJ1-5|TRBV27
CASSFAGVSQPQHF
TGTGCCAGCAGTTTCGCAGGGGTTTCTCAGCCCCAGCATTTT
>TRBD2|.|TRBJ2-7|TRBV6-1
CASSKLPGGRAGGEQYF
TGTGCCAGCAGCAAACTACCGGGCGGGAGGGCCGGGGGGGAGCAGTACTTC
>TRBD1|.|TRBJ1-1|TRBV28
CASREGQGQWKTEAFF
TGTGCCAGCAGAGAGGGACAGGGACAGTGGAAGACTGAAGCTTTCTTT
>.|.|TRBJ2-4|TRBV6-1
CASSEARASNIQYF
TGTGCCAGCAGTGAAGCGCGCGCGTCGAACATTCAGTACTTC
>.|.|TRBJ2-1|TRBV20-1
CSAGSDVNEQFF
TGCAGTGCGGGTAGCGATGTTAATGAGCAGTTCTTC
>TRBD1|.|TRBJ1-3|TRBV15
CATSTPGQASSGNTIYF
TGTGCCACCAGCACCCCGGGACAGGCCTCCTCTGGAAACACCATATATTTT
>TRBD2|.|TRBJ2-7|TRBV9
CASSPGEGGTYEQYF
TGTGCCAGCAGCCCCGGGGAGGGTGGCACCTACGAGCAGTACTTC
>.|.|TRBJ1-1|TRBV18
CASSPGLRQENTEAFF
TGTGCCAGCTCACCAGGGTTGAGGCAGGAGAACACTGAAGCTTTCTTT
>.|.|TRBJ1-3|TRBV7-9
CASSLVGLSGNTIYF
TGTGCCAGCAGCCTGGTGGGCCTTTCTGGAAACACCATATATTTT
>.|.|TRBJ1-1|TRBV3-1
CASTQRRATNTEAFF
TGTGCCAGCACCCAAAGAAGGGCCACGAACACTGAAGCTTTCTTT
>TRBD2|.|TRBJ2-4|TRBV5-1
CASSPGLAGAWDIQYF
TGCGCCAGCAGCCCCGGACTAGCGGGAGCTTGGGACATTCAGTACTTC
>TRBD2|.|TRBJ2-2|TRBV6-1
CASRLAGGGELFF
TGTGCCAGCAGATTAGCGGGTGGCGGGGAGCTGTTTTTT
>.|.|TRBJ1-2|TRBV30
CAWSQEIYTF
TGTGCCTGGAGCCAGGAGATTTACACCTTC
>.|few|TRBJ2-2|TRBV27
CASSLSTVYTGELFF
TGTGCCAGCAGTTTATCCACAGTGTACACCGGGGAGCTGTTTTTT
>.|.|TRBJ1-2|TRBV6-5
CASSRTGHRNYGYTF
TGTGCCAGCAGTAGAACGGGACACCGAAACTATGGCTACACCTTC
>TRBD1|once|TRBJ2-7|TRBV6-5
CASSLNDRDDEQYF
TGTGCCAGCAGTTTGAATGACAGGGACGACGAGCAGTACTTC
>.|.|TRBJ2-7|TRBV30
CAWMYSSYEQYF
TGTGCCTGGATGTATAGCTCCTACGAGCAGTACTTC
>.|.|TRBJ2-2|TRBV5-1
CASYPGGLGTGELFF
TGCGCCAGCTATCCAGGGGGACTTGGGACCGGGGAGCTGTTTTTT
>.|.|TRBJ1-4|TRBV7-3
CASSLGGKGTNEKLFF
TGTGCCAGCAGCTTAGGGGGGAAAGGCACTAATGAAAAACTGTTTTTT
>TRBD1|.|TRBJ2-7|TRBV20-1
CSASGTGWSYEQYF
TGCAGTGCTAGTGGGACAGGGTGGTCCTACGAGCAGTACTTC
>TRBD2|.|TRBJ2-7|TRBV20-1
CSARNRDYAYEQYF
TGCAGTGCTAGGAACCGGGACTACGCCTACGAGCAGTACTTC
>TRBD2|.|TRBJ2-5|TRBV7-3
CASSLNAGGEETQYF
TGTGCCAGCAGCTTAAACGCGGGAGGGGAAGAGACCCAGTACTTC
>.|.|TRBJ2-3|TRBV7-9
CASRDLWREGDTQYF
TGTGCCAGCAGAGACCTCTGGCGGGAAGGAGATACGCAGTATTTT
>TRBD1|.|TRBJ2-5|TRBV28
CAKSAPQGAQETQYF
TGTGCCAAGTCGGCGCCCCAGGGGGCGCAGGAGACCCAGTACTTC
>.|.|TRBJ1-2|TRBV6-6
CASISGNYGYTF
TGTGCCAGCATTTCAGGGAACTATGGCTACACCTTC
>.|.|TRBJ2-3|TRBV3-1
CASSQARPFYTDTQYF
TGTGCCAGCAGCCAAGCAAGGCCATTCTACACAGATACGCAGTATTTT
>.|once|TRBJ2-5|TRBV15
CATSSARQDQETQYF
TGTGCCACCAGCAGCGCCCGACAGGACCAAGAGACCCAGTACTTC
>.|once|TRBJ2-4|TRBV19
CASSTRQGKTVAKNIQYF
TGTGCCAGTAGCACCCGTCAAGGGAAAACCGTAGCCAAAAACATTCAGTACTTC
>.|.|TRBJ1-1|TRBV30
CAWSVRPVGGTEAFF
TGTGCCTGGAGTGTTCGCCCCGTGGGGGGCACTGAAGCTTTCTTT
>.|once|TRBJ2-3|TRBV29-1
CSVAAGTYSRSTDTQYF
TGCAGCGTTGCCGCGGGGACCTACAGCAGAAGCACAGATACGCAGTATTTT
>.|.|TRBJ2-3|TRBV5-1
CASSPSMGNTQYF
TGCGCCAGCAGCCCCTCGATGGGGAATACGCAGTATTTT
>.|.|TRBJ2-1|TRBV6-1
CASSHSGFSSYNEQFF
TGTGCCAGCAGTCATAGCGGATTTAGCTCCTACAATGAGCAGTTCTTC
>.|.|TRBJ2-3|TRBV5-4
CASSLPKEVSTDTQYF
TGTGCCAGCAGCCTCCCGAAGGAGGTTAGCACAGATACGCAGTATTTT